A selection of T cell receptor beta chains follows, all from one sample in a study of blood T cell repertoires in COVID-19. Method: immunoSEQ multiplex PCR; TCRdb's copy keeps in-frame clones and lacks some. The data show 120,000 to 150,000 clones, around 85% seen once. Material: peripheral blood. These TCRs come from a woman aged 55-75 years with COVID-19, enrolled during active disease. The CDR3 runs from the conserved cysteine through the conserved F or W. Fields, in order: V gene, clone size, D gene, J gene, CDR3 DNA, CDR3 protein. The D gene is left open where the match is weak. Clone size is shown for a subset of rows, as once, few, many or a class of expanded clone.

TRBV3-1/TRBV3-2	.	TRBD2	TRBJ2-3	TGTGCCAGCAGCCGACTAGCGGGGGTAACAGATACGCAGTATTTT	CASSRLAGVTDTQYF
TRBV2	once	.	TRBJ2-3	TGTGCCACCCAAAAAGATACGCAGTATTTT	CATQKDTQYF
TRBV4-2	once	.	TRBJ2-3	TGTGCCAGCAGCCAAGTTGGGACTTCCGACACAGATACGCAGTATTTT	CASSQVGTSDTDTQYF
TRBV5-1	.	TRBD1	TRBJ2-7	TGCGCCAGCAGCTCGGGGGACAGGAGAAAAGACTACGAGCAGTACTTC	CASSSGDRRKDYEQYF
TRBV10-3	.	TRBD2	TRBJ2-7	TGTGCCATCAGTGAGAAGGGCTCTAGCGGGCGGTACGAGCAGTACTTC	CAISEKGSSGRYEQYF
TRBV19	.	.	TRBJ2-1	TGTGCCAGTAGTATTGAGGTTAATGAGCAGTTCTTC	CASSIEVNEQFF
TRBV4-2	.	.	TRBJ2-7	TGTGCCAGCAGCCAAGATCAGGGATCCGAGCAGTACTTC	CASSQDQGSEQYF
TRBV27	.	.	TRBJ2-5	TGTGCCAGCAGTTTCAGAGAGACCCAGTACTTC	CASSFRETQYF
TRBV27	.	TRBD2	TRBJ2-5	TGTGCCAGCAGTTCTAAGCGGGGGGCCAACCAAGAGACCCAGTACTTC	CASSSKRGANQETQYF
TRBV5-6	once	.	TRBJ2-1	TGTGCCAGCAGCTCTCGAGGGGGGGGCACCTACAATGAGCAGTTCTTC	CASSSRGGGTYNEQFF
TRBV18	.	.	TRBJ2-3	TGTGCCAGCTCACCCTCAGCCAGGACAGATACGCAGTATTTT	CASSPSARTDTQYF
TRBV7-3	.	TRBD1	TRBJ2-1	TGTGCCAGCAGCTTAAGGGGACAGGACTACAATGAGCAGTTCTTC	CASSLRGQDYNEQFF
TRBV5-4	.	.	TRBJ1-2	TGTGCCAGCACCCCCGGGGGGAACTATGGCTACACCTTC	CASTPGGNYGYTF
TRBV4-1	.	TRBD1	TRBJ1-5	TGCGCCAGCAGCCTCAGGACAGGGGGCGATCAGCCCCAGCATTTT	CASSLRTGGDQPQHF
TRBV13	.	TRBD1	TRBJ2-7	TGTGCCAGCAGCCCTATAGGGGCGACAGGGCGCGGGCAGTACTTC	CASSPIGATGRGQYF
TRBV7-9	few	TRBD2	TRBJ2-7	TGTGCCAGCAGCCAGGACGGGACTAGTAGGTGGCAGTACTTC	CASSQDGTSRWQYF
TRBV19	.	.	TRBJ2-7	TGTGCCAGCCGGGACTCCGAGGGGACCTACGAGCAGTACTTC	CASRDSEGTYEQYF
TRBV19	once	TRBD2	TRBJ2-3	TGTGCCACCCAAGAGCGGGGTCCCACAGATACGCAGTATTTT	CATQERGPTDTQYF
TRBV4-1	few	TRBD1	TRBJ1-1	TGCGCCAGCAGCCGGGGACAGACTACCCCTGAAGCTTTCTTT	CASSRGQTTPEAFF
TRBV18	.	.	TRBJ2-1	TGTGCCAGCTCACCCATAATGGCCCCCTACAATGAGCAGTTCTTC	CASSPIMAPYNEQFF
TRBV5-4	.	.	TRBJ2-5	TGTGCCAGCAGTCCGAGGAGGGGGCAGGGGGAGACCCAGTACTTC	CASSPRRGQGETQYF
TRBV7-8	.	.	TRBJ2-7	TGTGCCAGCACCATGCCGACTGACAGCTACGAGCAGTACTTC	CASTMPTDSYEQYF
TRBV28	.	TRBD1	TRBJ1-2	TGTGCCAGCAGTTTAGCGGGACAGAATAAGATGACCTATGGCTACACCTTC	CASSLAGQNKMTYGYTF
TRBV4-2	.	.	TRBJ1-5	TGTGCCAGCAGCCAAGACCCCCGGGGGGGGCAGCCCCAGCATTTT	CASSQDPRGGQPQHF
TRBV19	.	TRBD1	TRBJ2-3	TGTGCCAGTTCCCGGGACAGGGAGACAGATACGCAGTATTTT	CASSRDRETDTQYF
TRBV4-3	.	TRBD1	TRBJ1-4	TGCGCCAGCAGCCAAGGGGCGGGGACAGGCGAGGAAAAACTGTTTTTT	CASSQGAGTGEEKLFF
TRBV9	.	TRBD1	TRBJ2-3	TGTGCCAGCAGCGTCATGGGGACAGGACACACAGATACGCAGTATTTT	CASSVMGTGHTDTQYF
TRBV3-1/TRBV3-2	.	.	TRBJ1-3	TGTGCCAGCAGTCACAGGGCAACTGGAAACACCATATATTTT	CASSHRATGNTIYF
TRBV27	once	.	TRBJ1-1	TGTGCCAGCAGTCCCCCGCCCGCGGGAGTTGGCACTGAAGCTTTCTTT	CASSPPPAGVGTEAFF
TRBV2	.	.	TRBJ2-1	TGTGCCAGCAGGGCCGGGACTGGCCACAATGAGCAGTTCTTC	CASRAGTGHNEQFF
TRBV19	.	TRBD1	TRBJ1-1	TGTGCCAGTAGAGTCCGGGACAGGGGTTTTCTTAACACTGAAGCTTTCTTT	CASRVRDRGFLNTEAFF
TRBV12-3/TRBV12-4	.	TRBD1	TRBJ1-2	TGTGCCAGCAGCCCCGGGACAGGCTATGGCTACACCTTC	CASSPGTGYGYTF
TRBV7-8	.	.	TRBJ1-4	TGTGCCAGCAGCTCTCGGGCTAATGAAAAACTGTTTTTT	CASSSRANEKLFF
TRBV9	.	TRBD2	TRBJ2-6	TGTGCCAGCAGCAAGCGTTGGGAGGGGCCCTACTCTGGGGCCAACGTCCTGACTTTC	CASSKRWEGPYSGANVLTF
TRBV7-3	.	TRBD1	TRBJ2-7	TGTGCCAGCAGCCCGGACAGGGAATCCTACGAGCAGTACTTC	CASSPDRESYEQYF
TRBV5-1	.	.	TRBJ2-1	TGCGCCAGCAGCTTGTCTCCTAGTAGCTCCTACAATGAGCAGTTCTTC	CASSLSPSSSYNEQFF
TRBV5-1	.	TRBD1	TRBJ1-1	TGCGCCAGCAGCTTCTGGACAGGGGCCGCCTCAAACATGAACACTGAAGCTTTCTTT	CASSFWTGAASNMNTEAFF
TRBV19	.	.	TRBJ2-3	TGTGCCAGTAGTGCGCCTACTCAGAAGGGGACGCAGTATTTT	CASSAPTQKGTQYF
TRBV4-2	.	TRBD2	TRBJ2-3	TGTGCCAGCAGCCAAGTGGAGAGCGGGGGGAAGGGTTATACGCAGTATTTT	CASSQVESGGKGYTQYF
TRBV5-1	many	.	TRBJ2-7	TGCGCCAGCAGCTCCCAGACCTCAGGGTCGCAGGTAGGGACCTACGAGCAGTACTTC	CASSSQTSGSQVGTYEQYF
TRBV11-3	few	.	TRBJ2-3	TGTGCCAGCAGCTTAGGGGGGGACACAGATACGCAGTATTTT	CASSLGGDTDTQYF
TRBV18	.	TRBD2	TRBJ2-1	TGTGCCAGCTTGGGACTAGCGGGGGGAACCTACAATGAGCAGTTCTTC	CASLGLAGGTYNEQFF
TRBV29-1	.	.	TRBJ1-2	TGCAGCGTTGAAGCAGGGCCCTACTATGGCTACACCTTC	CSVEAGPYYGYTF
TRBV7-3	.	TRBD2	TRBJ2-3	TGTGCCAGCAGCTGGCGGGGGACCTCCCGAGATACGCAGTATTTT	CASSWRGTSRDTQYF
TRBV4-1	.	.	TRBJ1-1	TGCGCCAGCAGCCACCCCCGGGGTGAAGCTTTCTTT	CASSHPRGEAFF
TRBV9	.	TRBD1	TRBJ1-3	TGTGCCAGCAGCGTAGGAGGACAGGGGGCGAGAAACACCATATATTTT	CASSVGGQGARNTIYF
TRBV6-4	.	.	TRBJ2-7	TGTGCCAGCTCCGACGGGACTCCCCAATTTAGGAAGCAGTACTTC	CASSDGTPQFRKQYF
TRBV5-4	.	.	TRBJ2-7	TGTGCCAGCAGCCCGACGCCAGGGGATTACGAGCAGTACTTC	CASSPTPGDYEQYF